This T cell receptor (beta chain) was retrieved from a study of cytomegalovirus exposure and HLA in healthy donors. V dropped 1 base and J dropped 5 bases, with 18 bases sitting between them. Germline V CDR1 and CDR2: GTSNPN, SVGIG (reference sequence). There are 15 residues in the CDR3. In regard to this clone: Its specificity is unknown.

60 Vbeta and 13 Jbeta primers were used in PCR. Produced via immunoSEQ multiplex PCR; TCRdb's table is partial and in-frame only. Of about 110,000 clones listed, more than 60% are singletons. Study findings and constraints: In an earlier analysis, most TCR beta V segments were productive about 87% or about 30% of the time. Analysis performed later found approximately 17,000 TCR beta sequences associated with HLA alleles at 0.05 false discovery rate. Immune exposure data for these donors was limited to CMV serostatus. For most TCR sequences rarity was the rule, although some public TCRs occurred in many donors.

V gene TRBV30 combines with J gene TRBJ2-7; maybe TRBD1 (5 bases). This sequence originates from a woman aged 45-65 years in good health and CMV-seropositive. The sequencing sample was made of PBMCs. The CDR3 region is CAWSATRQIGHEQYF. DNA of the CDR3: TGTGCCTGGAGTGCCACCCGACAGATAGGCCACGAGCAGTACTTC.